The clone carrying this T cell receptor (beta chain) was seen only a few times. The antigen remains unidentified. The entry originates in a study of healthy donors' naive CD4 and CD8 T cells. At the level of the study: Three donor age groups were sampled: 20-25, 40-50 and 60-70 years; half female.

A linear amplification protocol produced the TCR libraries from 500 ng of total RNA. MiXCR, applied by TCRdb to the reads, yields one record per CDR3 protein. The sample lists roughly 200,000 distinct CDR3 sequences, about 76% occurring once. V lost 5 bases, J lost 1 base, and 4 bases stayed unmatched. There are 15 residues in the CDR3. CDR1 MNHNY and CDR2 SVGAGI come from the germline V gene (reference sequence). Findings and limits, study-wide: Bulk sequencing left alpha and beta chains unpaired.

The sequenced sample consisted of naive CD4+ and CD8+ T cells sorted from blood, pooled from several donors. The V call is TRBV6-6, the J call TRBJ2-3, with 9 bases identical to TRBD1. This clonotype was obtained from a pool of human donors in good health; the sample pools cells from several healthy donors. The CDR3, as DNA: TGTGCCAGCAGTGACACAGGGGGCGGCACAGATACGCAGTATTTT. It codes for CASSDTGGGTDTQYF.